The rows below give T cell receptor beta chains drawn from one sample of a study of blood T cells in healthy people across ages. TCRdb reprocessed the 5' RACE reads with MiXCR, giving one entry per CDR3 protein. The sample gives 700,000 to 800,000 distinct CDR3 sequences, roughly 47% of which show up once; 20% to 25% is in the top ten. The sample comprised blood. These receptors were collected from a woman aged 55-69 years in good health. Each CDR3 is given with its conserved first and last residue. Each record gives: clone size, D gene, V gene, CDR3 length, J gene, CDR3 DNA, CDR3 protein. The D gene is left open where the match is weak. Rows may omit the clone size; those that give it use once, few, many or a size class.

clone_size: NA
d_call: NA
v_call: TRBV6-2/TRBV6-3
cdr3_length: 12
j_call: TRBJ2-5
cdr3_nt: TGTGCCAGCGCACTGGGGGAGGAGACCCAGTACTTC
cdr3_aa: CASALGEETQYF

clone_size: NA
d_call: NA
v_call: TRBV6-5
cdr3_length: 13
j_call: TRBJ2-6
cdr3_nt: TGTGCCGCAACCACCCCTGGGGCCAACGTCCGGACTTTC
cdr3_aa: CAATTPGANVRTF

clone_size: few
d_call: TRBD1
v_call: TRBV12-3/TRBV12-4
cdr3_length: 14
j_call: TRBJ1-5
cdr3_nt: TGTGCCAGCCAATCAAACAGGGGTGGCCAGCCCCAGCATTTT
cdr3_aa: CASQSNRGGQPQHF

clone_size: NA
d_call: TRBD2
v_call: TRBV6-1
cdr3_length: 16
j_call: TRBJ2-7
cdr3_nt: TGTGCCAGCACCCCGCTAGCGGGATGGGGCTACAATGAGCAGTACTTC
cdr3_aa: CASTPLAGWGYNEQYF

clone_size: NA
d_call: TRBD1
v_call: TRBV6-1
cdr3_length: 14
j_call: TRBJ2-7
cdr3_nt: TGTGCCAGCAGTGGGACAGGACCCCTCTACGAGCAGTACTTC
cdr3_aa: CASSGTGPLYEQYF

clone_size: NA
d_call: NA
v_call: TRBV2
cdr3_length: 14
j_call: TRBJ2-2
cdr3_nt: TGTGCCAGCATGGCCATCGCGAACACCGGGGAGCTGTTTTTT
cdr3_aa: CASMAIANTGELFF

clone_size: NA
d_call: NA
v_call: TRBV7-9
cdr3_length: 13
j_call: TRBJ2-3
cdr3_nt: TGTGCCAGCAGCCCCCTGGGGGAGGATACGCAGTATTTT
cdr3_aa: CASSPLGEDTQYF

clone_size: many
d_call: TRBD1
v_call: TRBV29-1
cdr3_length: 15
j_call: TRBJ2-1
cdr3_nt: TGCAGCGTTCAAGCTCCGGGACAGTCTCTTAATGAGCAGTTCTTC
cdr3_aa: CSVQAPGQSLNEQFF

clone_size: NA
d_call: TRBD1
v_call: TRBV29-1
cdr3_length: 14
j_call: TRBJ1-2
cdr3_nt: TGCAGCGTTGTGGGCCAGGGGGCTGACTATGGCTACACCTTC
cdr3_aa: CSVVGQGADYGYTF

clone_size: NA
d_call: NA
v_call: TRBV5-1
cdr3_length: 15
j_call: TRBJ1-2
cdr3_nt: TGCGCCAGCAGCCCAACGCAGGGGAGGGACTATGGCTACACCTTC
cdr3_aa: CASSPTQGRDYGYTF

clone_size: NA
d_call: NA
v_call: TRBV7-2
cdr3_length: 14
j_call: TRBJ2-5
cdr3_nt: TGTGCCAGCAGCTTAGGTCTATCGGGCAATGAGCAGTACTTC
cdr3_aa: CASSLGLSGNEQYF

clone_size: NA
d_call: NA
v_call: TRBV7-9
cdr3_length: 16
j_call: TRBJ1-6
cdr3_nt: TGTGCCAGCAGCTTAAGAGAGGCAGGGAATAATTCACCCCTCCACTTT
cdr3_aa: CASSLREAGNNSPLHF

clone_size: NA
d_call: TRBD2
v_call: TRBV3-1
cdr3_length: 16
j_call: TRBJ2-1
cdr3_nt: TGTGCCAGCAGCCAGGATGCTAGCGGTCTTTCCCATGAGCAGTTCTTC
cdr3_aa: CASSQDASGLSHEQFF

clone_size: NA
d_call: TRBD2
v_call: TRBV2
cdr3_length: 17
j_call: TRBJ2-1
cdr3_nt: TGTGCCAGCAGTGAACTTGATAGCGGGAGAAACGGGAATGAGCAGTTCTTC
cdr3_aa: CASSELDSGRNGNEQFF

clone_size: few
d_call: NA
v_call: TRBV7-2
cdr3_length: 14
j_call: TRBJ2-3
cdr3_nt: TGTGCCAGCAGCTTAAGACTTCGCACAGATACGCAGTATTTT
cdr3_aa: CASSLRLRTDTQYF

clone_size: NA
d_call: NA
v_call: TRBV29-1
cdr3_length: 16
j_call: TRBJ1-3
cdr3_nt: TGCAGCGTTGGATCGGGGGCCCCAAACTCTGGAAACACCATATATTTT
cdr3_aa: CSVGSGAPNSGNTIYF

clone_size: many
d_call: NA
v_call: TRBV10-3
cdr3_length: 11
j_call: TRBJ2-5
cdr3_nt: TGTGCCATACGACAGCAAGAGACCCAGTACTTC
cdr3_aa: CAIRQQETQYF

clone_size: NA
d_call: TRBD1
v_call: TRBV29-1
cdr3_length: 13
j_call: TRBJ1-1
cdr3_nt: TGCAGCGCCAAGGGACAGACAAACACTGAAGCTTTCTTT
cdr3_aa: CSAKGQTNTEAFF

clone_size: NA
d_call: NA
v_call: TRBV28
cdr3_length: 12
j_call: TRBJ2-7
cdr3_nt: TGTGCCACCACCCCCGCAGGGCGCGAGCAGTACTTC
cdr3_aa: CATTPAGREQYF

clone_size: few
d_call: TRBD1
v_call: TRBV7-3
cdr3_length: 15
j_call: TRBJ2-3
cdr3_nt: TGTGCCAGCAGCTGGGGGACAGGGGGCACAGATACGCAGTATTTT
cdr3_aa: CASSWGTGGTDTQYF

clone_size: NA
d_call: NA
v_call: TRBV20-1
cdr3_length: 15
j_call: TRBJ1-4
cdr3_nt: TGCAGTGCTAGTTTCCGGAGAGCTCTACACGAAAAACTGTTTTTT
cdr3_aa: CSASFRRALHEKLFF

clone_size: NA
d_call: NA
v_call: TRBV7-3
cdr3_length: 17
j_call: TRBJ1-1
cdr3_nt: TGTGCCAGCAGCTTATATGGTATTAGGGTGCCGAACACTGAAGCTTTCTTT
cdr3_aa: CASSLYGIRVPNTEAFF

clone_size: few
d_call: NA
v_call: TRBV20-1
cdr3_length: 15
j_call: TRBJ2-7
cdr3_nt: TGCAGTGCCGGGGTGGGCCAGGGAAGCTCCTACGAGCAGTACTTC
cdr3_aa: CSAGVGQGSSYEQYF

clone_size: NA
d_call: NA
v_call: TRBV5-1
cdr3_length: 19
j_call: TRBJ2-6
cdr3_nt: TGCGCCAGCAGCTCGATCCGGGACGGCGTCAACTCTGGGGCCAACGTCCTGACTTTC
cdr3_aa: CASSSIRDGVNSGANVLTF

clone_size: NA
d_call: NA
v_call: TRBV5-5
cdr3_length: 14
j_call: TRBJ2-4
cdr3_nt: TGTGCCAGCAGCTTCATGGCAGAGGCAAACATTCAGTACTTC
cdr3_aa: CASSFMAEANIQYF

clone_size: NA
d_call: NA
v_call: TRBV2
cdr3_length: 12
j_call: TRBJ2-5
cdr3_nt: TGTGCCAGCTCGCGGGTAGCGGATGAGCAGTACTTC
cdr3_aa: CASSRVADEQYF

clone_size: NA
d_call: NA
v_call: TRBV29-1
cdr3_length: 14
j_call: TRBJ2-1
cdr3_nt: TGCAGCGTTGAGTGGTGGGTCCCCTACAATGAGCAGTTCTTC
cdr3_aa: CSVEWWVPYNEQFF

clone_size: NA
d_call: NA
v_call: TRBV7-3
cdr3_length: 15
j_call: TRBJ2-3
cdr3_nt: TGTGCCAGCAGCTTAAGTCCGGGGGGCACAGATACGCAGTATTTT
cdr3_aa: CASSLSPGGTDTQYF

clone_size: few
d_call: NA
v_call: TRBV7-2
cdr3_length: 14
j_call: TRBJ2-3
cdr3_nt: TGTGCCAGCAGGGGCGGGATTTGGACAGATACGCAGTATTTT
cdr3_aa: CASRGGIWTDTQYF

clone_size: NA
d_call: NA
v_call: TRBV7-3
cdr3_length: 15
j_call: TRBJ2-1
cdr3_nt: TGTGCCAGCAGCCGAGAGGAGGGACCATACAATGAGCAGTTCTTC
cdr3_aa: CASSREEGPYNEQFF

clone_size: NA
d_call: NA
v_call: TRBV3-1
cdr3_length: 17
j_call: TRBJ1-5
cdr3_nt: TGTGCCAGCAGCCCCCCACTAGGACCTTTAGACAATCAGCCCCAGCATTTT
cdr3_aa: CASSPPLGPLDNQPQHF

clone_size: NA
d_call: TRBD2
v_call: TRBV28
cdr3_length: 17
j_call: TRBJ2-3
cdr3_nt: TGTGCCAGCAGTTCGGGACTAGACCGATATAGCACAGATACGCAGTATTTT
cdr3_aa: CASSSGLDRYSTDTQYF

clone_size: NA
d_call: NA
v_call: TRBV3-1
cdr3_length: 18
j_call: TRBJ2-3
cdr3_nt: TGTGCCAGCAGCCAAGGGATCGGCCGGGGAAGAGAGACAGATACGCAGTATTTT
cdr3_aa: CASSQGIGRGRETDTQYF

clone_size: NA
d_call: TRBD1
v_call: TRBV20-1
cdr3_length: 12
j_call: TRBJ1-2
cdr3_nt: TGCAGTGCTAGAGGACAGGGAGAAGGCTACACCTTC
cdr3_aa: CSARGQGEGYTF

clone_size: many
d_call: NA
v_call: TRBV29-1
cdr3_length: 12
j_call: TRBJ1-2
cdr3_nt: TGCAGCGTTGAAGGAGGCATTCCTGGCTACACCTTC
cdr3_aa: CSVEGGIPGYTF

clone_size: few
d_call: NA
v_call: TRBV2
cdr3_length: 14
j_call: TRBJ1-2
cdr3_nt: TGTGCCAGCAGTGAGCCCTTAGGCATCTATGGCTACACCTTC
cdr3_aa: CASSEPLGIYGYTF

clone_size: few
d_call: TRBD2
v_call: TRBV12-3/TRBV12-4
cdr3_length: 15
j_call: TRBJ2-1
cdr3_nt: TGTGCCAGCACTACTCAAGCGGGGGGCCGAAATGAGCAGTTCTTC
cdr3_aa: CASTTQAGGRNEQFF

clone_size: NA
d_call: NA
v_call: TRBV12-5
cdr3_length: 13
j_call: TRBJ1-4
cdr3_nt: TGTGCTAGTGGTTTCCCCTCCTACGGAAAACTGTTTTTT
cdr3_aa: CASGFPSYGKLFF

clone_size: few
d_call: NA
v_call: TRBV15
cdr3_length: 12
j_call: TRBJ2-3
cdr3_nt: TGTGCCACCAGCAGGGGGGCAGATACGCAGTATTTT
cdr3_aa: CATSRGADTQYF

clone_size: many
d_call: TRBD2
v_call: TRBV20-1
cdr3_length: 13
j_call: TRBJ2-7
cdr3_nt: TGCAGTGCTCCCGGGACTAGCGATACCGAGCAGTACTTC
cdr3_aa: CSAPGTSDTEQYF

clone_size: NA
d_call: TRBD2
v_call: TRBV6-2/TRBV6-3
cdr3_length: 12
j_call: TRBJ2-7
cdr3_nt: TGTGCCAGCACGGCTAGGCGGGGGGAGCAGTACTTC
cdr3_aa: CASTARRGEQYF

clone_size: few
d_call: NA
v_call: TRBV11-1
cdr3_length: 13
j_call: TRBJ1-6
cdr3_nt: TGTGCCAGCAGCCTGGGTCTGAATTCACCCCTCCACTTT
cdr3_aa: CASSLGLNSPLHF

clone_size: few
d_call: TRBD2
v_call: TRBV11-1
cdr3_length: 15
j_call: TRBJ2-3
cdr3_nt: TGTGCCAGCATGGCTAGCGGGAGTGACTCAGATACGCAGTATTTT
cdr3_aa: CASMASGSDSDTQYF

clone_size: NA
d_call: TRBD1
v_call: TRBV7-9
cdr3_length: 15
j_call: TRBJ1-6
cdr3_nt: TGTGCCAGCAGCTTATATTCGGACAGGGCTTCACCCCTCCACTTT
cdr3_aa: CASSLYSDRASPLHF

clone_size: few
d_call: NA
v_call: TRBV2
cdr3_length: 16
j_call: TRBJ2-1
cdr3_nt: TGTGCCAGCAGTGAAACGGGGGCGGGCTCCTACAATGAGCAGTTCTTC
cdr3_aa: CASSETGAGSYNEQFF

clone_size: NA
d_call: NA
v_call: TRBV12-3/TRBV12-4
cdr3_length: 12
j_call: TRBJ1-5
cdr3_nt: TGTGCCAGCAGCCGCGGCAATCAGCCCCAGCATTTT
cdr3_aa: CASSRGNQPQHF

clone_size: NA
d_call: TRBD1
v_call: TRBV2
cdr3_length: 15
j_call: TRBJ2-1
cdr3_nt: TGTGCCAGCAGTAACAGGGGTTCTGGTTACAATGAGCAGTTCTTC
cdr3_aa: CASSNRGSGYNEQFF

clone_size: few
d_call: NA
v_call: TRBV5-1
cdr3_length: 17
j_call: TRBJ1-2
cdr3_nt: TGCGCCAGCAGCGTTTTCGCCGGTCCCCAGGGTGACTATGGCTACACCTTC
cdr3_aa: CASSVFAGPQGDYGYTF

clone_size: NA
d_call: NA
v_call: TRBV11-2
cdr3_length: 14
j_call: TRBJ2-1
cdr3_nt: TGTGCCAGCAGCGCCCGGGACGGAAACGATGAGCAGTTCTTC
cdr3_aa: CASSARDGNDEQFF

clone_size: NA
d_call: NA
v_call: TRBV20-1
cdr3_length: 17
j_call: TRBJ2-1
cdr3_nt: TGCAGTGCTAGAGCGCTACCCGGGACCCCAGCGGGCAATGAGCAGTTCTTC
cdr3_aa: CSARALPGTPAGNEQFF

clone_size: few
d_call: NA
v_call: TRBV27
cdr3_length: 14
j_call: TRBJ2-5
cdr3_nt: TGTGCCAGCCGCCTGTGGGGGGTCCAAGAGACCCAGTACTTC
cdr3_aa: CASRLWGVQETQYF

clone_size: many
d_call: TRBD2
v_call: TRBV4-2
cdr3_length: 15
j_call: TRBJ2-5
cdr3_nt: TGTGCCAGCAGCCAAGTGCCTAGCGGTGAAGAGACCCAGTACTTC
cdr3_aa: CASSQVPSGEETQYF

clone_size: once
d_call: TRBD2
v_call: TRBV3-1
cdr3_length: 15
j_call: TRBJ2-3
cdr3_nt: TGTGCCAGCAGCCCTACACTAGCGGGAAGAGATACGCAGTATTTT
cdr3_aa: CASSPTLAGRDTQYF

clone_size: few
d_call: NA
v_call: TRBV20-1
cdr3_length: 13
j_call: TRBJ2-1
cdr3_nt: TGCAGTGCTAGAGGGTTTCCAGACAATGAGCAGTTCTTC
cdr3_aa: CSARGFPDNEQFF

clone_size: NA
d_call: TRBD2
v_call: TRBV28
cdr3_length: 15
j_call: TRBJ2-7
cdr3_nt: TGTGCCAGCAGTTCGCGGTCGAGCGGGGCCTACGAGCAGTACTTC
cdr3_aa: CASSSRSSGAYEQYF

clone_size: NA
d_call: NA
v_call: TRBV27
cdr3_length: 13
j_call: TRBJ2-7
cdr3_nt: TGTGCCAGCAGGACAGCTCCTTCCTACGAGCAGTACTTC
cdr3_aa: CASRTAPSYEQYF